A single T cell receptor (beta chain) is shown here with its context. Authors' methods: Reference gene primers were amplified, and this amplification served to estimate nucleated cell counts. The data were produced by immunoSEQ multiplex PCR, yet TCRdb's version contains in-frame clones alone and is incomplete. D and trimming were read from the DNA, whereas the V and J calls and clone size are those reported in that table. The data contain more than 100,000 clones, approximately 85% of them seen just once; the ten biggest clones take up approximately 11%. This entry belongs to a study of blood T cell repertoires in COVID-19. Study background: Material from acute and convalescent COVID-19 was sourced from the United States, Italy and Spain. PBMCs, B-cell-depleted T cells, or T cells provided the cDNA or gDNA that made up the material.

The CDR3 is 14 residues long. Germline V gene sequence: CDR1 SGHAT, CDR2 FQNNGV. V gave up 6 bases and J gave up 1 base, with 12 bases separating them. This rearrangement joins TRBV11-2 to TRBJ1-1; tentatively, D is TRBD1 (5 bases). Specimen: peripheral blood. This TCR came from a man older than 75 with acute or convalescent COVID-19. The CDR3 loop is CASREGPSNTEAFF. For the CDR3, the DNA is TGTGCCAGCAGGGAGGGACCGTCGAACACTGAAGCTTTCTTT.